These 28 T cell receptor beta chains share one sample of origin, sequenced in a study of CD8+ T cells in alopecia areata. Treatment denoted: oral pan-JAK inhibitor, 5-10 mg twice daily. Reverse transcription of extracted RNA yielded cDNA, which provided the sequencing template. Sequencing was performed with immunoSEQ multiplex PCR; in TCRdb, only in-frame clones are kept and a portion is missing. The repertoire holds about 210,000 clones, with around two fifths as singletons. Sample: CD4+ T cells sorted from blood, taken at approximately week 36, from a patient treated with tofacitinib. The receptors were sampled from a human donor with alopecia areata.

This clone was found a few times. The chain recombines TRBV9 with TRBJ2-1; 9 bases are a match to TRBD2. The germline gives CDR1 SGDLS, CDR2 YYNGEE. With V trimmed by 0 bases and J by 7 bases, 5 bases remained unmatched. This CDR3 contains 15 residues. The CDR3 region has the DNA TGTGCCAGCAGCGTAGATCTAGCGGGATGGAATGAGCAGTTCTTC. This encodes CASSVDLAGWNEQFF.

The V call is TRBV5-1, the J call TRBJ2-7; 8 bases are a match to TRBD1. In germline, CDR1 is SGHRS, CDR2 YFSETQ. The CDR3 is made up of 14 amino acids. The V segment lost 2 bases and the J segment 2 bases; nucleotides outside the gene matches: 3. The CDR3 loop is CASSFRTGTYEQYF. CDR3 in DNA: TGCGCCAGCAGCTTTAGGACAGGGACCTACGAGCAGTACTTC.

With respect to this clone: Other DNA sequences from this sample encode an identical CDR3 as well. The CDR3 DNA reads as TGTGCCTGGAGTGTCGGCGGTCTCACAGATACGCAGTATTTT. Translation gives CAWSVGGLTDTQYF. The chain joins TRBV30 to TRBJ2-3; D not resolved. Between the trimmed V and J ends, which lost 0 bases and 2 bases, there was a span of 9 bases. The CDR3 spans 14 residues. CDR1 and CDR2 (germline): GTSNPN, SVGIG (reference sequence).

V usage is TRBV11-2 and J usage is TRBJ1-2, with D possibly matching TRBD1 (6 bases). Trimming pared 1 base from V and 5 bases from J, leaving 11 bases between. This CDR3 comprises 14 residues. Looked up from germline, CDR1 is SGHAT and CDR2 is FQNNGV. The CDR3 region has the DNA TGTGCCAGCAGCTTAGTACAGGGACAATATGGCTACACCTTC. Translating it yields CASSLVQGQYGYTF.

This sequence joins TRBV29-1 and TRBJ2-7; D might be TRBD1 (6 bases). The CDR3 length is 14 residues. Germline values: CDR1 SQVTM, CDR2 ANQGSEA. Trimming pared 0 bases from V and 0 bases from J, leaving 9 bases between. In nucleotides, the CDR3 is TGCAGCGTTGAAGAGTCAGGGGTCTCCTACGAGCAGTACTTC. Its protein is CSVEESGVSYEQYF.

The chain employs TRBV5-4 and TRBJ2-7; 8 bases are shared with TRBD1. This CDR3 is 14 amino acids long. V shed 0 bases and J 5 bases; nucleotides not matched to a gene: 4. In germline, CDR1 is SGHNT, CDR2 YYREEE (reference sequence). As DNA, the CDR3 is TGTGCCAGCAGCTTGGCGGACAGGGTTAACGAGCAGTACTTC. It yields the protein CASSLADRVNEQYF.

CDR3 amino acids: CASTSGRGTQYF. CDR3 DNA: TGTGCCAGCACTTCCGGCCGGGGGACCCAGTACTTC. V and J are TRBV28 and TRBJ2-5; perhaps TRBD2 as D (5 bases). With 7 bases removed from V and 7 bases from J, the gap between germline ends came to 13 bases. Germline CDR1 MDHEN, CDR2 SYDVKM. This CDR3 is 12 amino acids long. The full variable domain, its missing parts supplied by reference TRBV28 and TRBJ2-5, is DVKVTQSSRYLVKRTGEKVFLECVQDMDHENMFWYRQDPGLGLRLIYFSYDVKMKEKGDIPEGYSVSREKKERFSLILESASTNQTSMYLCASTSGRGTQYFGPGTRLLVL.

This clone occurred a few times. J is TRBJ2-7 and V is TRBV29-1; no definite D call. The CDR3 contains 12 residues. V lost 4 bases and J lost 1, with 8 bases in between. CDR1 is SQVTM, CDR2 ANQGSEA, per germline. CDR3 loop: CSVAVGSYEQYF. The CDR3 nucleotides read TGCAGCGTTGCGGTGGGATCCTACGAGCAGTACTTC.

The chain couples TRBV30 to TRBJ2-7; a weak D match, TRBD1 (7 bases). The V and J ends lost 3 bases and 6 bases respectively, with 24 bases between them. The CDR3 has 16 amino acids. Germline CDR1 is GTSNPN and CDR2 is SVGIG (reference sequence). The CDR3 loop reads CAWRRDSPTGGLEQYF. In nucleotides, the CDR3 is TGTGCCTGGAGAAGGGACAGCCCCACCGGGGGTCTCGAGCAGTACTTC.

The chain has TRBV30 and TRBJ2-7; D possibly corresponds to TRBD1 (5 bases). Trimming took 1 base from V and 6 from J, leaving 13 bases between them. The CDR3 spans 13 residues. CDR1 and CDR2 (germline): GTSNPN, SVGIG (reference sequence). The DNA for the CDR3 is TGTGCCTGGAGTGAATTCACAGGTATCGAGCAGTACTTC. The encoded protein is CAWSEFTGIEQYF.

This clone was seen only a few times. The chain joins TRBV4-1 to TRBJ2-7; D ambiguous. Germline V lookup: CDR1 MGHRA, CDR2 YSYEKL. The CDR3 extends over 15 amino acids. V shed 1 base and J shed 4 bases, with 14 bases lying between them. The CDR3 sequence: CASSQGSASTYEQYF. The CDR3 coding sequence is TGCGCCAGCAGCCAAGGGTCAGCTTCGACATACGAGCAGTACTTC.

V gene TRBV7-8 combines with J gene TRBJ1-5; D not certain. With 8 bases removed from V and 5 bases from J, the gap between germline ends came to 31 bases. Germline CDR1 is SGHVS and CDR2 is FQNEAQ. This CDR3 contains 19 residues. In DNA form, the CDR3 reads TGTGCCAGCGTTAAAGCCCCCGTATGGGATTCCGGGTTGGATCAGCCCCAGCATTTT. This translates into CASVKAPVWDSGLDQPQHF. The variable domain in full, completed from reference TRBV7-8 and TRBJ1-5, reads GAGVSQSPRYKVAKRGQDVALRCDPISGHVSLFWYQQALGQGPEFLTYFQNEAQLDKSGLPSDRFFAERPEGSVSTLKIQRTQQEDSAVYLCASVKAPVWDSGLDQPQHFGDGTRLSIL.

The gene calls are TRBV7-2 and TRBJ2-1; 11 nucleotides match TRBD2. This CDR3 is 16 amino acids long. V was clipped by 5 bases and J by 1 base; unmatched bases: 4. In germline, CDR1 is SGHTA, CDR2 FQGNSA. DNA of the CDR3: TGTGCCAGCAGCATCACTAGCGGGAGATCCTACAATGAGCAGTTCTTC. Encoded protein: CASSITSGRSYNEQFF.

The chain carries TRBV30 and TRBJ2-7, with a possible D match to TRBD1 (8 bases). The V gene's germline CDR1 is GTSNPN and CDR2 SVGIG (reference sequence). V was pared by 0 bases and J by 3 bases, with 12 bases between. The CDR3 spans 14 residues. The CDR3, as DNA: TGTGCCTGGAGTGTAACAGGGGGGGGCTACGAGCAGTACTTC. Its protein is CAWSVTGGGYEQYF.

The rearrangement uses TRBV9 and TRBJ2-1, with 11 bases matching TRBD2. J was trimmed by 1 base and V by 4 bases; bases with no gene match: 4. Germline CDR1 SGDLS, CDR2 YYNGEE. This CDR3 is built from 16 residues. CDR3 nucleotide sequence: TGTGCCAGCAGCCCTAGCGGGGGGAGGTCCTACAATGAGCAGTTCTTC. Residues: CASSPSGGRSYNEQFF.

The chain employs TRBV2 and TRBJ2-3, with 12 nucleotides matching TRBD2. The CDR3 is 14 residues long. With 6 bases clipped from V and 6 bases from J, the junction kept 4 bases outside the gene matches. CDR1 is SNHLY, CDR2 FYNNEI, per germline. CDR3 nucleotide sequence: TGTGCCAGCAGCCGACTAGCGGGAGAGGATACGCAGTATTTT. Translation: CASSRLAGEDTQYF.

The chain links TRBV27 to TRBJ2-7, with TRBD2 identical over 7 bases. The CDR3 runs to 15 residues. With 6 bases clipped from V and 4 bases from J, the junction kept 12 bases outside the gene matches. The germline CDR1 and CDR2 sequences are MNHEY and SMNVEV (reference sequence). CDR3 DNA sequence: TGTGCCAGCAGCGAACAACAAGCGGGACCTTACGAGCAGTACTTC. It encodes CASSEQQAGPYEQYF.

The rearrangement uses TRBV11-2 and TRBJ2-7; the match to TRBD2 covers 10 bases. V was pared by 1 base and J by 4 bases, with 4 bases of the junction left unmatched. The germline V gene encodes CDR1 SGHAT and CDR2 FQNNGV. The length of the CDR3 is 15 residues. The chain's CDR3 is CASSLVTSGIYEQYF. The DNA of the CDR3 is TGTGCCAGCAGCTTAGTTACTAGCGGGATTTACGAGCAGTACTTC.

V and J are TRBV4-1 and TRBJ2-7; unclear D gene. This CDR3 spans 14 amino acids. CDR1 and CDR2 (germline): MGHRA, YSYEKL. Trimming stripped 0 bases from V and 4 bases from J, with 10 bases between. This CDR3 reads CASSQEARQYEQYF. CDR3 coding DNA: TGCGCCAGCAGCCAAGAGGCCCGGCAATACGAGCAGTACTTC.

The DNA of the CDR3 is TGCAGTGCCCTACAGGGGGTTTTGGGGTTCTTC. The encoded protein is CSALQGVLGFF. The gene calls are TRBV20-1 and TRBJ2-1, with TRBD1 matching over 8 bases. CDR1 and CDR2 from the germline V gene are DFQATT and SNEGSKA (reference sequence). V lost 6 bases to trimming and J lost 15 bases; unmatched junction nucleotides: 10. CDR3 length: 11 amino acids.

V gene TRBV25-1 combines with J gene TRBJ2-4; D gene uncertain. Trimming stripped 1 base from V and 5 bases from J, with 6 bases between. The CDR3 is 13 residues long. Germline V gene data show CDR1 as MGHDK and CDR2 as SYGVNS. In DNA, the CDR3 is TGTGCCAGCAGTGAATCTGCCCAAAACATTCAGTACTTC. It translates to CASSESAQNIQYF.

Only a few counts were recorded for this clone. The rearrangement links TRBV2 to TRBJ2-2; unclear D gene. CDR1 and CDR2 (germline): SNHLY, FYNNEI. CDR3 length equals 12 residues. V gave up 6 bases and J gave up 6 bases, with 8 bases separating them. The CDR3 DNA reads TGTGCCAGCAGCGCCCGTTCCGGGGAGCTGTTTTTT. It codes for CASSARSGELFF.

This rearrangement joins TRBV29-1 to TRBJ2-5, with D unclear. The germline V and J ends were trimmed by 4 bases and 3 bases, with 6 bases remaining between them. The CDR3 totals 11 residues. Germline V CDR1 and CDR2: SQVTM, ANQGSEA. CDR3 sequence (DNA): TGCAGCGTTGGGTTTGAAGAGACCCAGTACTTC. It translates to CSVGFEETQYF.

This clone has only one observation. The chain joins TRBV7-2 to TRBJ2-7; D possibly corresponds to TRBD2 (6 bases). The CDR3 spans 15 residues. Germline assignment: CDR1 SGHTA and CDR2 FQGNSA. V was cut by 0 bases and J by 3 bases, with 12 bases left in between. CDR3 residues: CASSLATDSGYEQYF. The CDR3 nucleotides read TGTGCCAGCAGCTTAGCGACGGATAGCGGCTACGAGCAGTACTTC. The variable domain in full, completed from reference TRBV7-2 and TRBJ2-7, reads GAGVSQSPSNKVTEKGKDVELRCDPISGHTALYWYRQSLGQGLEFLIYFQGNSAPDKSGLPSDRFSAERTGGSVSTLTIQRTQQEDSAVYLCASSLATDSGYEQYFGPGTRLTVT.

This chain uses TRBV29-1 with TRBJ2-3; a weak D match, TRBD2 (6 bases). Trimming removed 5 bases from V and 0 bases from J, with 12 bases in between. The germline gives CDR1 SQVTM, CDR2 ANQGSEA. The CDR3 totals 14 residues. The CDR3 reads CSVKSGRSTDTQYF. The CDR3 nucleotides read TGCAGCGTTAAGAGCGGGCGTAGCACAGATACGCAGTATTTT.

There are a few counts of this clone. This sequence joins TRBV19 and TRBJ1-2; D gene uncertain. Germline V gene data show CDR1 as LNHDA and CDR2 as SQIVND (reference sequence). The V end was cut by 3 bases, the J end by 4 bases, with 9 bases between. This CDR3 is 13 amino acids long. CDR3 nucleotide sequence: TGTGCCAGTAGTATGAGTCGGGCCTATGGCTACACCTTC. Amino acid sequence: CASSMSRAYGYTF.

The chain is built from TRBV7-2 and TRBJ2-3; no clear D gene. Germline lookup yields CDR1 SGHTA and CDR2 FQGNSA. The V end lost 4 bases, the J end lost 0 bases, and 14 bases lay between the germline ends. CDR3 length: 16 amino acids. The CDR3 DNA reads as TGTGCCAGCAGCTCTCCGGGCGCCAATAGCACAGATACGCAGTATTTT. Its translation is CASSSPGANSTDTQYF.

The chain joins TRBV30 to TRBJ1-5; perhaps TRBD1 as D (5 bases). The V end was cut by 3 bases, the J end by 0 bases, with 9 bases between. Per the germline V gene, CDR1 is GTSNPN and CDR2 is SVGIG (reference sequence). The CDR3 is made up of 14 amino acids. The CDR3 loop is CAWSRGGSNQPQHF. The CDR3, as DNA: TGTGCCTGGAGCCGGGGGGGTAGCAATCAGCCCCAGCATTTT.